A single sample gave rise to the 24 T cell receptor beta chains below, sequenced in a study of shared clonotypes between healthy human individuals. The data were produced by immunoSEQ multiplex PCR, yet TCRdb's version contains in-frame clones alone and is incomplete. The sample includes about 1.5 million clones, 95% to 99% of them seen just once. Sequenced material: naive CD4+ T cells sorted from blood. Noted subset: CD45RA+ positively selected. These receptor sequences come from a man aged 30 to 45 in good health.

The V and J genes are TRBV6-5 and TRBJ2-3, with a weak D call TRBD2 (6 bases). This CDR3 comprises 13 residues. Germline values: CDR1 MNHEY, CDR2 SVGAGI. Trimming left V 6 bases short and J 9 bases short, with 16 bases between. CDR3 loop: CASSPGPAGTQYF. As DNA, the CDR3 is TGTGCCAGCAGCCCGGGCCCGGCGGGGACGCAGTATTTT.

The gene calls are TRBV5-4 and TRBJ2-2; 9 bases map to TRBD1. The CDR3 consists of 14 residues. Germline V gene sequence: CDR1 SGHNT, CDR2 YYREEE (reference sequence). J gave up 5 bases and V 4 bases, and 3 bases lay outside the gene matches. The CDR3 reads CASSRTGETGELFF. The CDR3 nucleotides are TGTGCCAGCAGCAGGACAGGGGAAACCGGGGAGCTGTTTTTT.

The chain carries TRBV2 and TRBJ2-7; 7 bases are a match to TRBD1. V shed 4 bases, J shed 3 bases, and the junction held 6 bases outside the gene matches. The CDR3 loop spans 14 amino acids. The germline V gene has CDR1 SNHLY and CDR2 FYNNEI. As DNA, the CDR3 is TGTGCCAGCAGTGTAACAGGGGAGATCTACGAGCAGTACTTC. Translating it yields CASSVTGEIYEQYF.

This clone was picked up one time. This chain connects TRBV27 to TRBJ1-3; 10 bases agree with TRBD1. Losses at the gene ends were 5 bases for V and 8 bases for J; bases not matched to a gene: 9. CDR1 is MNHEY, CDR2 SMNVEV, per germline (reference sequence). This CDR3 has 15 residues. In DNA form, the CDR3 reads TGTGCCAGCAGTGTAACCGGGACAGGGGCGGACACCATATATTTT. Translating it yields CASSVTGTGADTIYF.

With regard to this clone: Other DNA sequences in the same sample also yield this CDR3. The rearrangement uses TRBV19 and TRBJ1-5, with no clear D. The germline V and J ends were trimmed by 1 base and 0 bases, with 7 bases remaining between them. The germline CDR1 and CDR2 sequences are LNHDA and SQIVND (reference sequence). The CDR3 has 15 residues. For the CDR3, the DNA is TGTGCCAGTAGTATAGGAGGTAATAGCAATCAGCCCCAGCATTTT. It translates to CASSIGGNSNQPQHF.

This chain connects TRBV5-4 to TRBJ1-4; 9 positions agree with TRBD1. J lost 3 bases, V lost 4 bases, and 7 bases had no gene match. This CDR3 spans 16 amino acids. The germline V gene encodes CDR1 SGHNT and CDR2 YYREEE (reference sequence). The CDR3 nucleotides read TGTGCCAGCAGCAATAAACAGGGGGCCCCTAATGAAAAACTGTTTTTT. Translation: CASSNKQGAPNEKLFF.

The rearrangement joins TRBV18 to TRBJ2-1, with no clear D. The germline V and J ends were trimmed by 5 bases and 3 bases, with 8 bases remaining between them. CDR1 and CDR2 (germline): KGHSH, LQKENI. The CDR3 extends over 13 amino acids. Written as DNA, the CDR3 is TGTGCCAGCTCAACGACGAACTACAATGAGCAGTTCTTC. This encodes CASSTTNYNEQFF.

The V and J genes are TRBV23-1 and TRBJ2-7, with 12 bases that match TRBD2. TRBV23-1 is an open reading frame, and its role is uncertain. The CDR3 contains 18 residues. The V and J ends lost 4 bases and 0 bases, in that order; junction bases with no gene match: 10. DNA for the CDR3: TGCGCCAGCAGTCCCCTCAGGGCGACTAGCGGGAGCTCCTACGAGCAGTACTTC. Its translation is CASSPLRATSGSSYEQYF.

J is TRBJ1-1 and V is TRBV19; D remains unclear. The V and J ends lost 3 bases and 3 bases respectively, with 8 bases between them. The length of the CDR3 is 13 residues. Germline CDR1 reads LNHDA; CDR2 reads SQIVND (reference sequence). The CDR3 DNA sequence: TGTGCCAGTAGTATTATTGGTTACACTGAAGCTTTCTTT. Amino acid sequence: CASSIIGYTEAFF.

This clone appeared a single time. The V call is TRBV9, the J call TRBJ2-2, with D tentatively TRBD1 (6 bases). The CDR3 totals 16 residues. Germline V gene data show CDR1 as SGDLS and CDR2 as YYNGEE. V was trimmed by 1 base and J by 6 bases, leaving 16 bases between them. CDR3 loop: CASSVLGHRDAGELFF. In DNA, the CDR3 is TGTGCCAGCAGCGTACTGGGACACCGAGACGCCGGGGAGCTGTTTTTT. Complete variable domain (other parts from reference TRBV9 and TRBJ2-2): DSGVTQTPKHLITATGQRVTLRCSPRSGDLSVYWYQQSLDQGLQFLIQYYNGEERAKGNILERFSAQQFPDLHSELNLSSLELGDSALYFCASSVLGHRDAGELFFGEGSRLTVL.

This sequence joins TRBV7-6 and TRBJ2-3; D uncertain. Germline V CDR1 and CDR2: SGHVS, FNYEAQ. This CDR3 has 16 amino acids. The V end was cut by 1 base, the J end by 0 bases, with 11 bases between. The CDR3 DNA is TGTGCCAGCAGCTTAGGGACGGCTGGAAGCACAGATACGCAGTATTTT. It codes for CASSLGTAGSTDTQYF.

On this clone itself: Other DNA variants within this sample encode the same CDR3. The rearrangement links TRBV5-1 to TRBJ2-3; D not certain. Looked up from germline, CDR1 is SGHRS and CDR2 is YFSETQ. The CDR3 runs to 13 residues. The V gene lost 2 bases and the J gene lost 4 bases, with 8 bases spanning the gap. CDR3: CASSLLRADTQYF. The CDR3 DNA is TGCGCCAGCAGCTTACTTCGGGCAGATACGCAGTATTTT.

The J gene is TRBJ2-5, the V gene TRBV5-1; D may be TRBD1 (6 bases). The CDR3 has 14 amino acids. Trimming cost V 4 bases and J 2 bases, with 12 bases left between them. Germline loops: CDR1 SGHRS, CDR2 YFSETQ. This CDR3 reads CASSNGQQQETQYF. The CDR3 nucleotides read TGCGCCAGCAGCAACGGACAGCAACAAGAGACCCAGTACTTC.

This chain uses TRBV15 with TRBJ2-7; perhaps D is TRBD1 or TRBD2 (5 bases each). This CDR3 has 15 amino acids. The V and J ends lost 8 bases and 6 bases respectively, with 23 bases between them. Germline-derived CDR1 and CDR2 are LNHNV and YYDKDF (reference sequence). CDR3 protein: CATRRPSQGPREQYF. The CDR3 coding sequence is TGTGCCACCCGCCGGCCGTCCCAGGGACCTCGCGAGCAGTACTTC.

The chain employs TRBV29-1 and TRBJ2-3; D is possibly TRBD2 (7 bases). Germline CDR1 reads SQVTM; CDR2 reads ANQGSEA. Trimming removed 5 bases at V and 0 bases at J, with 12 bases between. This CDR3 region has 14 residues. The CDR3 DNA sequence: TGCAGCGTTCGGACGGGGGGCAGCACAGATACGCAGTATTTT. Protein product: CSVRTGGSTDTQYF.

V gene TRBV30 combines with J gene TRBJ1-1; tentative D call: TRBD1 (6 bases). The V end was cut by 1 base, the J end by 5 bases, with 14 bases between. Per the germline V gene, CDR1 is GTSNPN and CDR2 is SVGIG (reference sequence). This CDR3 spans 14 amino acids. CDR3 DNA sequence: TGTGCCTGGAGTGAGACGGGGGGCATAACTGAAGCTTTCTTT. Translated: CAWSETGGITEAFF.

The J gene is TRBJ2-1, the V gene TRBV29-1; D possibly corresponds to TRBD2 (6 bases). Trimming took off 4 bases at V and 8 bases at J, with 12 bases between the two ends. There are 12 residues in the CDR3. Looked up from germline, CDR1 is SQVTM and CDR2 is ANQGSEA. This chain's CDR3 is CSVGIGGYEQFF. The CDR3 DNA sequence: TGCAGCGTTGGAATCGGAGGGTATGAGCAGTTCTTC.

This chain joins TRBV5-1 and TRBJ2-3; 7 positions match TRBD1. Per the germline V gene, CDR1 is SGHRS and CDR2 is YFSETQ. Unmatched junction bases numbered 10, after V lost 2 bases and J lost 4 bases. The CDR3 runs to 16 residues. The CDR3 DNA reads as TGCGCCAGCAGCTTACAGGGGTATGGAGTCCCAGATACGCAGTATTTT. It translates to CASSLQGYGVPDTQYF. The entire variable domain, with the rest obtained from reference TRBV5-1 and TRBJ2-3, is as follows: KAGVTQTPRYLIKTRGQQVTLSCSPISGHRSVSWYQQTPGQGLQFLFEYFSETQRNKGNFPGRFSGRQFSNSRSEMNVSTLELGDSALYLCASSLQGYGVPDTQYFGPGTRLTVL.

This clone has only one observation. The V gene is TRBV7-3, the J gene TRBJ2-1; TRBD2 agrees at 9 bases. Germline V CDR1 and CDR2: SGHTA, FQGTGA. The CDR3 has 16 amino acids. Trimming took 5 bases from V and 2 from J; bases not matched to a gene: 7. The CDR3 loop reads CASSPQERGAYNEQFF. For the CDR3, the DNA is TGTGCCAGCAGCCCCCAGGAGCGGGGGGCCTACAATGAGCAGTTCTTC.

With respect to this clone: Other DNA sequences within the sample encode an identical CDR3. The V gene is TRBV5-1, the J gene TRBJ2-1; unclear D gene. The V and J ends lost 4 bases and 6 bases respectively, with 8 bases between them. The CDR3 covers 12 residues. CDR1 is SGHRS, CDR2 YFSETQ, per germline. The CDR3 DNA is TGCGCCAGCAGCCAAGGGCTCAATGAGCAGTTCTTC. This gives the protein CASSQGLNEQFF. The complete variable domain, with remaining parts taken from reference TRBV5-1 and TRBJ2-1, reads KAGVTQTPRYLIKTRGQQVTLSCSPISGHRSVSWYQQTPGQGLQFLFEYFSETQRNKGNFPGRFSGRQFSNSRSEMNVSTLELGDSALYLCASSQGLNEQFFGPGTRLTVL.

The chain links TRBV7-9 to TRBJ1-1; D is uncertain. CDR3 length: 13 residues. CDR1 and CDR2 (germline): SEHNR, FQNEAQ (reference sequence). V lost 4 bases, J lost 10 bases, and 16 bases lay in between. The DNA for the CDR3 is TGTGCCAGCAGCTCCTGGCCAGTCTCCTTAGCTTTCTTT. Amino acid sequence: CASSSWPVSLAFF.

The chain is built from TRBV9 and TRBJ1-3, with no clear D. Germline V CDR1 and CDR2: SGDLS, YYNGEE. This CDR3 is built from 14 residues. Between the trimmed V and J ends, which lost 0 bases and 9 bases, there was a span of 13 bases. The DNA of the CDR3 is TGTGCCAGCAGCGTAGCTCTGGAGGGCGGCACCATATATTTT. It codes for CASSVALEGGTIYF.

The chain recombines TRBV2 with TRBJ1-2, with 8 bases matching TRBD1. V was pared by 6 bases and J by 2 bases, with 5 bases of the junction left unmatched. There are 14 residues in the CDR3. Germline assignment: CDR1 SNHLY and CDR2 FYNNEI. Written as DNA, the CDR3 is TGTGCCAGCAGGGGGACAGGACCAAACTATGGCTACACCTTC. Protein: CASRGTGPNYGYTF.

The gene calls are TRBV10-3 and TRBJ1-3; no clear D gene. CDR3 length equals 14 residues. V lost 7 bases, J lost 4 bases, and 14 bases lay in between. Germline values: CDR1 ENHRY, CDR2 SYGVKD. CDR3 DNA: TGTGCCATCAAAAGGGAGGTTGGAGGAAACACCATATATTTT. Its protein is CAIKREVGGNTIYF.